A single sample is the source of the 13 T cell receptor beta chains below, sequenced in a study of T cells in Graves' hyperthyroidism and ophthalmopathy. Researchers took RNA transcripts and amplified the TCR beta CDR3 regions from them. Carried out on the TCR CDR3, a first-round RT-PCR used the HTBI primer set. TCRdb fed the multiplex PCR reads into MiXCR, producing one record per CDR3 protein. The sample shows some 180,000 distinct CDR3 sequences, about a sixth of them seen only once. Source material: blood. Source of these receptors: a woman in her forties or fifties with Graves' hyperthyroidism.

This rearrangement joins TRBV14 to TRBJ2-1; D may correspond to TRBD1 or TRBD2 (5 bases each). V was cut by 0 bases and J by 1 base, with 13 bases left in between. The CDR3 covers 17 residues. Germline loops: CDR1 SGHDN, CDR2 FVKESK. CDR3 loop: CASSQDSGTISYNEQFF. Here the CDR3 DNA reads TGTGCCAGCAGCCAAGATTCAGGGACGATATCCTACAATGAGCAGTTCTTC.

With respect to this clonotype: A clone one base away is much larger, so this may be a read error. V gene TRBV29-1 combines with J gene TRBJ2-7; TRBD2 aligns across 13 bases. With 8 bases clipped from V and 4 bases from J, the junction kept 5 bases outside the gene matches. From germline, CDR1 is SQVTM and CDR2 ANQGSEA. This CDR3 spans 13 amino acids. The chain's CDR3 is CSSWTSGSYEQYF. The CDR3 DNA follows: TGCAGCTCTTGGACTAGCGGGAGTTACGAGCAGTACTTC.

In this sample, this clonotype turned up a few times. V gene TRBV28 combines with J gene TRBJ2-2; 9 bases align to TRBD1. With V trimmed by 6 bases and J by 3 bases, 5 bases remained unmatched. CDR1 and CDR2 from the germline V gene are MDHEN and SYDVKM. The CDR3 is 15 residues long. CDR3 region: CASRFRDRDTGELFF. As DNA, the CDR3 is TGTGCCAGCAGATTCCGGGACAGGGACACCGGGGAGCTGTTTTTT. The whole variable domain, filled in from reference TRBV28 and TRBJ2-2, reads DVKVTQSSRYLVKRTGEKVFLECVQDMDHENMFWYRQDPGLGLRLIYFSYDVKMKEKGDIPEGYSVSREKKERFSLILESASTNQTSMYLCASRFRDRDTGELFFGEGSRLTVL.

This clonotype was seen ten or more times. The chain uses TRBV20-1 and TRBJ2-1; perhaps TRBD2 as D (5 bases). Germline CDR1 reads DFQATT; CDR2 reads SNEGSKA (reference sequence). The CDR3 consists of 13 residues. V was cut by 6 bases and J by 6 bases, with 15 bases left in between. CDR3 amino acids: CSANSDYFNEQFF. The CDR3 DNA follows: TGCAGTGCCAACTCAGACTATTTCAATGAGCAGTTCTTC.

Ten or more counts support this clonotype. J is TRBJ2-1 and V is TRBV7-9; D not resolved. The CDR3 runs to 14 residues. The germline gives CDR1 SEHNR, CDR2 FQNEAQ (reference sequence). Trimming stripped 3 bases from V and 10 bases from J, with 16 bases between. Here the CDR3 reads CASSFAPADAEQFF. The CDR3 nucleotides are TGTGCCAGCAGCTTCGCCCCCGCGGACGCCGAGCAGTTCTTC.

V is TRBV28 and J is TRBJ2-5, with a possible D match to TRBD1 (5 bases). The CDR3 sequence is 14 residues long. Germline assignment: CDR1 MDHEN and CDR2 SYDVKM. V shed 7 bases and J shed 3 bases, with 15 bases lying between them. The CDR3 DNA reads TGTGCCAGCACCCTTTGGGGCACGGAAGAGACCCAGTACTTC. Its translation: CASTLWGTEETQYF.

Many counts were recorded for this clonotype. The rearrangement uses TRBV20-1 and TRBJ1-1; D is perhaps TRBD1 (5 bases). Germline V lookup: CDR1 DFQATT, CDR2 SNEGSKA (reference sequence). The CDR3 spans 13 residues. V dropped 6 bases and J dropped 0 bases, with 11 bases sitting between them. CDR3 loop: CSAGGGMNTEAFF. As DNA, the CDR3 is TGCAGTGCCGGGGGGGGGATGAACACTGAAGCTTTCTTT.

This clonotype was recorded many times. V usage is TRBV12-3 or TRBV12-4 and J usage is TRBJ2-1; 10 bases map to TRBD2. J was trimmed by 6 bases and V by 0 bases; bases with no gene match: 2. The CDR3 spans 15 residues. Here the CDR3 DNA reads TGTGCCAGCAGTTTAGCTAGCGGGAGGCTCAATGAGCAGTTCTTC. This codes for CASSLASGRLNEQFF.

The chain combines TRBV19 with TRBJ1-1; 12 bases are a match to TRBD1. V shed 5 bases, J shed 0 bases, and the junction held 10 bases outside the gene matches. The CDR3 sequence is 18 residues long. Germline CDR1 LNHDA, CDR2 SQIVND (reference sequence). The CDR3 DNA follows: TGTGCCAGTAGTTTCACCGGGACAGGGGGCAGGTTGAACACTGAAGCTTTCTTT. Translation: CASSFTGTGGRLNTEAFF.

This clonotype has more than one count but fewer than ten. The chain is built from TRBV19 and TRBJ1-4; a possible D gene is TRBD1 (6 bases). Trimming left V 3 bases short and J 4 bases short, with 12 bases between. The CDR3 has 15 amino acids. Germline V gives CDR1 LNHDA, CDR2 SQIVND (reference sequence). CDR3 sequence (DNA): TGTGCCAGTAGTATTCGGGGGGCAGATAATGAAAAACTGTTTTTT. The encoded protein is CASSIRGADNEKLFF.

V usage is TRBV11-1 and J usage is TRBJ1-1, with D possibly matching TRBD1 (5 bases). Deletions cut 5 bases from V and 4 bases from J, with 11 bases between. Germline V gene data show CDR1 as SGHAT and CDR2 as FQDESV (reference sequence). This CDR3 contains 13 residues. The CDR3 DNA reads TGTGCCAGCAGCGGGGGGTTGGGCACTGAAGCTTTCTTT. Translation: CASSGGLGTEAFF.

About this clonotype: With a much larger clone just one base away, this may be a read error. V gene TRBV12-5 combines with J gene TRBJ2-7; D might be TRBD2 (6 bases). The J call may be faulty, since TRBJ2-1 better matches the DNA end. The germline gives CDR1 LGHNT, CDR2 FRNRAP. The CDR3 sequence is 17 residues long. The CDR3 nucleotides are TGTGCTAGTGGTTTGGTAGTGGACGTTAGCGGCCCCTACGAGCAGTTCTTC. Amino acids: CASGLVVDVSGPYEQFF.

In this sample, this clonotype turned up many times. This chain connects TRBV27 to TRBJ1-1; perhaps TRBD1 as D (6 bases). CDR1 and CDR2 from the germline V gene are MNHEY and SMNVEV (reference sequence). Trimming took 4 bases from V and 7 from J, leaving 19 bases between them. This CDR3 is 15 amino acids long. CDR3 residues: CASSSTGMGSGEAFF. The CDR3 region has the DNA TGTGCCAGCAGTTCCACAGGGATGGGTTCTGGTGAAGCTTTCTTT.